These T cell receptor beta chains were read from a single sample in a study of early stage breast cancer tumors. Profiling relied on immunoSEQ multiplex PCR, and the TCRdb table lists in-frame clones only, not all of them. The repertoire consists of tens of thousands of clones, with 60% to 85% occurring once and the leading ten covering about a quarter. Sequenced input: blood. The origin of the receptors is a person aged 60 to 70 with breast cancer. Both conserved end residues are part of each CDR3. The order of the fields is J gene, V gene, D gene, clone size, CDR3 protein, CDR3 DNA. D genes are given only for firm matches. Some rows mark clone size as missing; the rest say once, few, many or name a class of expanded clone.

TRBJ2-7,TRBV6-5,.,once,CASSYSGSYEQYF,TGTGCCAGCAGTTACTCTGGCTCCTACGAGCAGTACTTC
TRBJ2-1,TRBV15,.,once,CATSRDRGSDEQFF,TGTGCCACCAGCAGAGATAGAGGGTCAGATGAGCAGTTCTTC
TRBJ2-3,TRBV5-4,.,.,CASGMGGPEDTQYF,TGTGCCAGCGGAATGGGGGGGCCCGAAGATACGCAGTATTTT
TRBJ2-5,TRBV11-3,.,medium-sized,CASSLDLASEETQYF,TGTGCCAGCAGCTTAGATCTGGCTAGCGAGGAGACCCAGTACTTC
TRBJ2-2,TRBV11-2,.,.,CASSLIGGNAGELFF,TGTGCCAGCAGCCTGATAGGGGGGAACGCCGGGGAGCTGTTTTTT
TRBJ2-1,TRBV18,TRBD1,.,CASSPNSGQKNEQFF,TGTGCCAGCTCACCAAACTCGGGACAGAAAAATGAGCAGTTCTTC
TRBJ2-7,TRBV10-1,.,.,CASSSRPRGEQYF,TGCGCCAGCAGTTCGCGACCCCGTGGCGAGCAGTACTTC
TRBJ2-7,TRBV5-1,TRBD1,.,CASSLGDRVSYEQYF,TGCGCCAGCAGCTTAGGGGACAGGGTCTCCTACGAGCAGTACTTC
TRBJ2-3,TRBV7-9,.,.,CASSLANPTDTQYF,TGTGCCAGCAGCTTAGCTAACCCCACAGATACGCAGTATTTT
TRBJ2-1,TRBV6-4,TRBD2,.,CASRTDSGVYNEQFF,TGTGCCAGCAGAACTGATAGCGGGGTTTACAATGAGCAGTTCTTC
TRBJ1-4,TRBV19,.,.,CASSIDRRARNEKLFF,TGTGCCAGTAGTATAGATCGGCGGGCGCGGAATGAAAAACTGTTTTTT
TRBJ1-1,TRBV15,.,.,CATGTGMNTEAFF,TGTGCCACCGGGACTGGAATGAACACTGAAGCTTTCTTT
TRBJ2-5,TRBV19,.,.,CASSKQTAETQYF,TGTGCCAGTAGTAAACAGACTGCGGAGACCCAGTACTTC
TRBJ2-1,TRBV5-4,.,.,CASSLAGVFPYNEQFF,TGTGCCAGCAGCCTGGCGGGCGTGTTTCCCTACAATGAGCAGTTCTTC